This TCR beta chain was identified during a study of CD8 T cells in ankylosing spondylitis. Whole-study findings and limits: As reported, disease-linked clones showed significant enrichment in matched ankylosing spondylitis synovial fluid. What seemed typical of ankylosing spondylitis blood was a TCR beta motif built from several highly homologous variants.

Quantitative 5'-RACE with molecular barcodes was used to make the TCR beta libraries. TCRdb fed the 5' RACE reads into MiXCR, producing one record per CDR3 protein. This table holds over 400,000 distinct CDR3 sequences, roughly a quarter found once. This clonotype has more than one count but fewer than ten. Its specificity is not known. The V gene's germline CDR1 is SGHRS and CDR2 YFSETQ. Between the trimmed V and J ends, which lost 4 bases and 0 bases, there was a span of 13 bases. The CDR3 contains 15 residues. The source is a male donor with ankylosing spondylitis. V and J are TRBV5-1 and TRBJ1-2; perhaps TRBD1 as D (5 bases). The sample was blood, either unsorted or a sorted T cell fraction (not recorded which). The CDR3 here is CASSRSQEANYGYTF. The CDR3 nucleotides are TGCGCCAGCAGCCGTTCACAGGAAGCTAACTATGGCTACACCTTC. The variable domain in full, with the rest retrieved from reference TRBV5-1 and TRBJ1-2, is KAGVTQTPRYLIKTRGQQVTLSCSPISGHRSVSWYQQTPGQGLQFLFEYFSETQRNKGNFPGRFSGRQFSNSRSEMNVSTLELGDSALYLCASSRSQEANYGYTFGSGTRLTVV.